The present entry profiles one TCR beta chain with its context. The antigen remains undetermined. This specimen comes from a study of T cell responses to AZD1222 COVID-19 vaccine. This CDR3 has 13 amino acids. V was pared by 1 base and J by 6 bases, with 9 bases between. Germline V lookup: CDR1 LGHDT, CDR2 YNNKEL (reference sequence). Measured with immunoSEQ multiplex PCR; TCRdb has only the in-frame clones, and not every one. Of around 130,000 clones listed, about 90% are singletons. Regarding the study as a whole: Reportedly, nearly half the spike-specific TCRs target unmutated variant regions. Baseline seropositivity characterized only a handful of AZD1222 recipients. Repertoires were obtained only post-peak T cell response. Once two AZD1222 doses were given, Spike-specific TCR breadth and depth went up.

This sequence was found in an adult in good health. Source: peripheral blood, taken on day 0 of AZD1222 vaccination. This chain uses TRBV3-1 (or the pseudogene TRBV3-2) with TRBJ1-1; no clear D. CDR3 residues: CASSQGARPEAFF. The CDR3 region has the DNA TGTGCCAGCAGCCAAGGGGCCAGACCTGAAGCTTTCTTT.